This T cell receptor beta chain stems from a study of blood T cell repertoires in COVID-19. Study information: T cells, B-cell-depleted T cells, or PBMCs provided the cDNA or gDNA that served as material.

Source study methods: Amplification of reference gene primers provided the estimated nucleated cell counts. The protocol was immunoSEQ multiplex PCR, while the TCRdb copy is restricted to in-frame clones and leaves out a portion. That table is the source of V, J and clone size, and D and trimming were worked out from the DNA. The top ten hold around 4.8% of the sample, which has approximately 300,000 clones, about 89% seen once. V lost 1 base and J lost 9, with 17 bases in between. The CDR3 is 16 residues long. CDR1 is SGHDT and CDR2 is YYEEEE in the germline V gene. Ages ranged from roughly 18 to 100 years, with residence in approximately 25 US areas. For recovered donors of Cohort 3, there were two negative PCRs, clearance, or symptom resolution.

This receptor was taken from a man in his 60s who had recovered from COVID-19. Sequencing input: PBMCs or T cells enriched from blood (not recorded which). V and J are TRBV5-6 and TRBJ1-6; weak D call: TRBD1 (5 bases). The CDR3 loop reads CASSLYGGGYASPLHF. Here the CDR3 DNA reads TGTGCCAGCAGCTTGTACGGGGGGGGTTATGCTTCACCCCTCCACTTT.